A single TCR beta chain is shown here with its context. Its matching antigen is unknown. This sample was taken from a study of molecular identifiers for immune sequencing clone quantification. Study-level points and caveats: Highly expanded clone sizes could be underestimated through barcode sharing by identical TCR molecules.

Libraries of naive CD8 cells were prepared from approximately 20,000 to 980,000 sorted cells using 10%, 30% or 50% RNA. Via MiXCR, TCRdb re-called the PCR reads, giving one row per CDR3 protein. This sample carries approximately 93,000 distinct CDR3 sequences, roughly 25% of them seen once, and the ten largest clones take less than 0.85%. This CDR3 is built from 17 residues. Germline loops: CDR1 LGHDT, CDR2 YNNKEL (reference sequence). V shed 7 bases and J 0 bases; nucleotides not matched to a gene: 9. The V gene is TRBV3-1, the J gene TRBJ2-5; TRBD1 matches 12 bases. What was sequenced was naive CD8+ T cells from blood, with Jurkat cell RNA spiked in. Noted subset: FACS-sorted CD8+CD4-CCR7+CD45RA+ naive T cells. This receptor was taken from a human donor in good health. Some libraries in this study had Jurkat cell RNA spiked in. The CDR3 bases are TGTGCCAGCAAACACCGGGACAGGGGGCTGTACCAAGAGACCCAGTACTTC. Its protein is CASKHRDRGLYQETQYF.